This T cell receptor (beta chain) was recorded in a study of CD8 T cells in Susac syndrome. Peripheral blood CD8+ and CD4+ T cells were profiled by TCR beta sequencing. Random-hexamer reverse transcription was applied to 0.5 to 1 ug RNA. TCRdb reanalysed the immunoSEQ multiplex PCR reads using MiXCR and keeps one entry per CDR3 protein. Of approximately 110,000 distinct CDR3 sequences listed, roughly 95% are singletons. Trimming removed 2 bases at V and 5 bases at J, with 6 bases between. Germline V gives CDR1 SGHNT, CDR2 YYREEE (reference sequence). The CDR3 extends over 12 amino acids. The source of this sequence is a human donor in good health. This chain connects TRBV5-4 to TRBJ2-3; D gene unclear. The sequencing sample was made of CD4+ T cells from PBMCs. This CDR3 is CASSFDVDTQYF. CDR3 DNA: TGTGCCAGCAGCTTTGATGTAGATACGCAGTATTTT.